This entry concerns a single T cell receptor beta chain. These data are taken from a study of blood T cell repertoires in COVID-19. Study-level information: PBMCs, B-cell-depleted T cells, or T cells provided the cDNA or gDNA that made up the material.

While infection was still active, Seattle patients were enrolled and then followed longitudinally. Original processing methods: Cell counts per sample came from amplifying reference gene primers. Generated by immunoSEQ multiplex PCR, the TCRdb table keeps only in-frame clones and is missing some. For V, J and clone size, that table is used; D and trimming come from the DNA. This table holds roughly 250,000 clones, 80% to 95% found once. This receptor was identified in a man aged 25 to 45 with COVID-19, enrolled during active disease. Sequenced material: peripheral blood.

The CDR3 reads CASSYSTSGTYQETQYF. CDR3 sequence (DNA): TGTGCCAGCAGTTACTCTACTAGCGGGACCTACCAAGAGACCCAGTACTTC. V gene TRBV6-2 or TRBV6-3 combines with J gene TRBJ2-5, with TRBD2 matching over 10 bases. The germline gives CDR1 MNHEY, CDR2 SVGEGT. V lost 0 bases to trimming and J lost 0 bases; unmatched junction nucleotides: 4. CDR3 length equals 17 residues.